One and the same sample provided the 20 T cell receptor beta chains below, sequenced in a study of high-grade serous ovarian cancer treatment subgroups (dated by TCRdb to the early 2020s). The tumor samples were collected prior to definitive surgery or chemotherapy. The library came from the immunoSEQ multiplex PCR assay. In TCRdb, the immuneACCESS table is reduced to in-frame sequences with V and J assigned. These tables do not hold every clone; where another copy was compared, an unresolved V gene accounts for under half, and the others remain unexplained. A total of approximately 5,900 clones appear in this sample, over 70% of them only once. The ten largest make up about 10% of the sample. Sequenced: tumor tissue. The receptor set was obtained from a human donor with high-grade serous ovarian cancer.

Comment on this clone: Other DNA sequences of this sample code for an identical CDR3. The rearrangement uses TRBV28 and TRBJ2-7; D unresolved. Per germline, CDR1 MDHEN and CDR2 SYDVKM. The CDR3 consists of 15 residues. Trimming removed 6 bases at V and 2 bases at J, with 17 bases between. The CDR3 DNA sequence: TGTGCCAGCAGCCCGAATTTGGGATCCCCCTACGAGCAGTACTTC. Encoded protein: CASSPNLGSPYEQYF.

This chain connects TRBV9 to TRBJ1-1; D perhaps matches TRBD1 (5 bases). Trimming shortened V by 0 bases and J by 1 base, and 13 bases separated the two germline ends. The germline V gene has CDR1 SGDLS and CDR2 YYNGEE. This CDR3 has 16 residues. DNA for the CDR3: TGTGCCAGCAGCGTAGGTTGGGACTCATGGAACACTGAAGCTTTCTTT. This codes for CASSVGWDSWNTEAFF.

The chain is built from TRBV6-1 and TRBJ2-6, with D possibly being TRBD1 or TRBD2 (5 bases each). Germline V gene lookup returns CDR1 MNHNS and CDR2 SASEGT. Between the trimmed V and J ends, which lost 6 bases and 7 bases, there was a span of 13 bases. The CDR3 consists of 14 residues. CDR3 region: CASSEWGSANVLTF. CDR3 in DNA: TGTGCCAGCAGCGAGTGGGGGAGTGCCAACGTCCTGACTTTC.

J is TRBJ1-1 and V is TRBV5-1, with a possible D match to TRBD1 (6 bases). This CDR3 contains 15 residues. V was pared by 5 bases and J by 7 bases, with 21 bases between. The germline CDR1 and CDR2 sequences are SGHRS and YFSETQ. The CDR3 bases are TGCGCCAGCAGGGCCCTTACACGGTTAGGGGGTGAAGCTTTCTTT. Residues: CASRALTRLGGEAFF. Filled out from reference TRBV5-1 and TRBJ1-1, the complete variable domain reads KAGVTQTPRYLIKTRGQQVTLSCSPISGHRSVSWYQQTPGQGLQFLFEYFSETQRNKGNFPGRFSGRQFSNSRSEMNVSTLELGDSALYLCASRALTRLGGEAFFGQGTRLTVV.

The chain recombines TRBV5-4 with TRBJ1-2, with 7 positions matching TRBD1. Germline V lookup: CDR1 SGHNT, CDR2 YYREEE (reference sequence). Trimming took 6 bases from V and 0 from J; bases not matched to a gene: 8. This CDR3 contains 15 residues. DNA for the CDR3: TGTGCCAGCACCCCACAGGGGTTAGCTAACTATGGCTACACCTTC. Protein product: CASTPQGLANYGYTF.

V and J are TRBV7-9 and TRBJ2-5; D is possibly TRBD1 (6 bases). Per germline, CDR1 SEHNR and CDR2 FQNEAQ (reference sequence). The CDR3 is 13 residues long. With 1 base removed from V and 5 bases from J, the gap between germline ends came to 8 bases. CDR3 sequence reads: CASSLGGPETQYF. DNA for the CDR3: TGTGCCAGCAGCTTAGGGGGGCCCGAGACCCAGTACTTC.

The chain links TRBV29-1 to TRBJ2-1; D possibly corresponds to TRBD1 (6 bases). With 5 bases removed from V and 1 base from J, the gap between germline ends came to 15 bases. Germline assignment: CDR1 SQVTM and CDR2 ANQGSEA. There are 15 residues in the CDR3. The CDR3 loop is CSVLRRTDSYNEQFF. In DNA, the CDR3 is TGCAGCGTTTTAAGGAGGACAGATTCCTACAATGAGCAGTTCTTC.

The genes are TRBV9 and TRBJ2-5; 14 bases are shared with TRBD2. CDR3 length: 19 residues. CDR1 and CDR2 (germline): SGDLS, YYNGEE. V dropped 0 bases and J dropped 3; count of bases not matched to a gene: 10. The CDR3 DNA reads TGTGCCAGCAGCGTAGGTGCGAGTTTGGGACTAGCGGGGGAAGAGACCCAGTACTTC. Residues: CASSVGASLGLAGEETQYF.

The V and J genes are TRBV6-1 and TRBJ1-5; no definite D call. Germline assignment: CDR1 MNHNS and CDR2 SASEGT. Trimming left V 2 bases short and J 2 bases short, with 7 bases between. The CDR3 loop spans 14 amino acids. Here the CDR3 reads CASSEFAGNQPQHF. As DNA, the CDR3 is TGTGCCAGCAGTGAATTTGCGGGCAATCAGCCCCAGCATTTT.

This sequence joins TRBV7-9 and TRBJ2-2; D is ambiguous. V lost 5 bases and J 3 bases, leaving 10 bases between the germline ends. Germline V gene lookup returns CDR1 SEHNR and CDR2 FQNEAQ (reference sequence). There are 14 residues in the CDR3. CDR3 sequence (DNA): TGTGCCAGCAGCCAGCACACAGACACCGGGGAGCTGTTTTTT. It codes for CASSQHTDTGELFF.

The CDR3 protein is CASSLTSGGNEQFF. The DNA for the CDR3 is TGTGCCAGCAGCTTAACGAGCGGGGGGAATGAGCAGTTCTTC. The chain has TRBV7-9 and TRBJ2-1; TRBD2 agrees at 9 bases. The V gene's germline CDR1 is SEHNR and CDR2 FQNEAQ (reference sequence). Losses at the gene ends were 2 bases for V and 7 bases for J; bases not matched to a gene: 3. There are 14 residues in the CDR3.

The V and J genes are TRBV7-9 and TRBJ2-5; 12 bases are a match to TRBD1. The germline CDR1 and CDR2 sequences are SEHNR and FQNEAQ (reference sequence). V gave up 5 bases and J gave up 5 bases; unmatched junction bases: 9. The CDR3 runs to 16 residues. The CDR3 DNA is TGTGCCAGCAGCCCCGCGGGGACAGGGGGCAGGGAGACCCAGTACTTC. This sequence encodes CASSPAGTGGRETQYF.

The chain has TRBV19 and TRBJ2-1; maybe TRBD2 (5 bases). Trimming shortened V by 1 base and J by 6 bases, and 13 bases separated the two germline ends. The CDR3 sequence is 15 residues long. In germline, CDR1 is LNHDA, CDR2 SQIVND (reference sequence). This CDR3 reads CASSIAPERANEQFF. DNA for the CDR3: TGTGCCAGTAGTATAGCCCCTGAGAGGGCCAATGAGCAGTTCTTC.

The chain joins TRBV27 to TRBJ1-4; D possibly corresponds to TRBD1 (5 bases). CDR1 and CDR2 (germline): MNHEY, SMNVEV (reference sequence). V shed 4 bases and J shed 2 bases, with 8 bases lying between them. The CDR3 runs to 14 residues. The CDR3, as DNA: TGTGCCAGCAGTTCCGGGGGGACTAATGAAAAACTGTTTTTT. This translates into CASSSGGTNEKLFF.

The chain combines TRBV19 with TRBJ1-5; a weak D match, TRBD1 (5 bases). The CDR3 runs to 16 residues. Trimming left V 5 bases short and J 1 base short, with 15 bases between. Germline V gene data show CDR1 as LNHDA and CDR2 as SQIVND (reference sequence). In nucleotides, the CDR3 is TGTGCCAGTAGTGCGTCAGGGTTTGGAAGCAATCAGCCCCAGCATTTT. This gives the protein CASSASGFGSNQPQHF.

The J gene is TRBJ1-2, the V gene TRBV30; D not resolved. V lost 4 bases and J lost 6, with 15 bases in between. Germline V gene sequence: CDR1 GTSNPN, CDR2 SVGIG (reference sequence). The CDR3 extends over 13 amino acids. The CDR3 region has the DNA TGTGCCTGGAAATCGTATGGAGGAGATGGCTACACCTTC. As protein: CAWKSYGGDGYTF.

The CDR3 is CASSPSVRDADGYTF. In DNA form, the CDR3 reads TGTGCCAGCAGCCCCTCGGTGAGGGACGCAGATGGCTACACCTTC. V and J are TRBV9 and TRBJ1-2, with a possible D match to TRBD1 (5 bases). Germline V gene sequence: CDR1 SGDLS, CDR2 YYNGEE. The CDR3 sequence is 15 residues long. V dropped 4 bases and J dropped 6 bases, with 19 bases sitting between them.

V and J are TRBV30 and TRBJ2-7; D is uncertain. The CDR3 extends over 13 amino acids. V lost 3 bases, J lost 1 base, and 10 bases lay in between. CDR1 and CDR2 from the germline V gene are GTSNPN and SVGIG (reference sequence). The CDR3 loop is CAWSGSVSYEQYF. The CDR3 coding sequence is TGTGCCTGGAGCGGTAGTGTTTCCTACGAGCAGTACTTC. The complete variable domain, with remaining parts taken from reference TRBV30 and TRBJ2-7, reads SQTIHQWPATLVQPVGSPLSLECTVEGTSNPNLYWYRQAAGRGLQLLFYSVGIGQISSEVPQNLSASRPQDRQFILSSKKLLLSDSGFYLCAWSGSVSYEQYFGPGTRLTVT.

The rearrangement uses TRBV28 and TRBJ2-7; the match to TRBD2 covers 9 bases. With V trimmed by 5 bases and J by 0 bases, 5 bases remained unmatched. In germline, CDR1 is MDHEN, CDR2 SYDVKM. The CDR3 covers 15 residues. CDR3 sequence (DNA): TGTGCCAGCAGTCCTGAGCGGGGGGCCTCCTACGAGCAGTACTTC. Encoded protein: CASSPERGASYEQYF.

The chain combines TRBV19 with TRBJ1-1, with D possibly being TRBD1 (5 bases). Germline assignment: CDR1 LNHDA and CDR2 SQIVND (reference sequence). The CDR3 runs to 11 residues. V was pared by 10 bases and J by 5 bases, with 11 bases between. CDR3 protein: CATPGETEAFF. Here the CDR3 DNA reads TGTGCCACCCCGGGGGAAACTGAAGCTTTCTTT.